The table lists the clone carrying this TCR beta chain with a count of one. The sample is drawn from a study of cytomegalovirus exposure and HLA in healthy donors. PCR employed 60 Vbeta and 13 Jbeta primers. The data were produced by immunoSEQ multiplex PCR, yet TCRdb's version contains in-frame clones alone and is incomplete. The data contain over 100,000 clones, almost 80% of them singletons. The V segment lost 5 bases and the J segment 6 bases; nucleotides outside the gene matches: 15. The CDR3 totals 17 residues. The germline V gene has CDR1 SGHVS and CDR2 FQNEAQ. The sequencing input was PBMCs. This sequence originates from a female donor in good health and CMV-seronegative. This chain connects TRBV7-8 to TRBJ2-1, with TRBD2 identical over 8 bases. The chain's CDR3 is CASSPILLSGLANEQFF. CDR3 DNA: TGTGCCAGCAGCCCCATCTTGTTGTCAGGACTAGCCAATGAGCAGTTCTTC.